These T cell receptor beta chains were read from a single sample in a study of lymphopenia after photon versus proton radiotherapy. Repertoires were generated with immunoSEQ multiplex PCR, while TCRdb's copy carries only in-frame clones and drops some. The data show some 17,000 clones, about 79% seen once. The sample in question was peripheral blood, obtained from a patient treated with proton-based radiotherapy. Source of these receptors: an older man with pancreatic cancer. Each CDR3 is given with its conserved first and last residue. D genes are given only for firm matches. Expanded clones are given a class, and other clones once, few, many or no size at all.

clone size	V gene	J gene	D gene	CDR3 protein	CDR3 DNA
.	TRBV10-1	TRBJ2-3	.	CASSDFSSLEGYTQYF	TGCGCCAGCAGTGATTTTAGTAGCCTCGAGGGGTATACGCAGTATTTT
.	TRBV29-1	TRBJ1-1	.	CSVEPGTEAFF	TGCAGCGTTGAACCGGGCACTGAAGCTTTTTTT
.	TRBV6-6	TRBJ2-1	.	CASSYSSGNNEQFF	TGTGCCAGCAGTTACTCTAGCGGAAACAATGAGCAGTTCTTC
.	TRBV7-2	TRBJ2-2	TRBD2	CASSLARGLAGGVAGELFF	TGTGCCAGCAGCTTAGCCCGGGGACTAGCGGGAGGGGTCGCCGGGGAGCTGTTTTTT
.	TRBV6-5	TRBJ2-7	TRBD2	CASTTSGNSYEQYF	TGTGCCAGCACTACTAGCGGGAATTCCTACGAGCAGTACTTC
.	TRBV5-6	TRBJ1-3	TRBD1	CASGQGRGNTIYF	TGTGCCAGCGGACAGGGAAGAGGAAACACCATATATTTT
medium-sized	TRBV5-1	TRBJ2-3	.	CASSTGSTDTQYF	TGCGCCAGCAGCACCGGTAGCACAGATACGCAGTATTTT
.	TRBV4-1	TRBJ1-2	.	CASSPSETGSGAYGYTF	TGCGCCAGCAGCCCATCGGAAACAGGCTCCGGCGCCTATGGCTACACCTTC
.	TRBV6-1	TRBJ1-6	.	CASSQSIYNSPLHF	TGTGCCAGCAGTCAGTCCATCTATAATTCACCCCTCCACTTT
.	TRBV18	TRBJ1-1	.	CASSARETRGGTEAFF	TGTGCCAGCTCCGCAAGGGAAACAAGAGGGGGGACTGAAGCTTTCTTT
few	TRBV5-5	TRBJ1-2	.	CASSLGSYGYTF	TGTGCCAGCAGCTTAGGGAGCTATGGCTACACCTTC
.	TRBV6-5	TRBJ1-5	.	CASSGGVGRNQPQHF	TGTGCCAGCTCGGGGGGGGTAGGCCGCAATCAGCCCCAGCATTTT
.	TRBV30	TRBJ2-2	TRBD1	CAWSGGTGIPGELFF	TGTGCCTGGAGTGGGGGGACAGGGATACCCGGGGAGCTGTTTTTT
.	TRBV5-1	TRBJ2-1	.	CASSSVSEGQFF	TGCGCCAGCAGTTCTGTGTCGGAGGGCCAGTTCTTC
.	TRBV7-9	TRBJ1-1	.	CASTQGRVNTEAFF	TGTGCCAGCACCCAGGGACGGGTGAACACTGAAGCTTTCTTT
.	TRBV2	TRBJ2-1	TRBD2	CASSLGRGGNEQFF	TGTGCCAGCAGCTTGGGACGGGGGGGAAATGAGCAGTTCTTC
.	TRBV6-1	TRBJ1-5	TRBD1	CASSEGQGVGQPQHF	TGTGCCAGCAGCGAGGGACAGGGGGTCGGTCAGCCCCAGCATTTT
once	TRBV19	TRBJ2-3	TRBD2	CASTFHGAGEDTQYF	TGTGCCAGTACCTTCCACGGGGCGGGAGAGGATACGCAGTATTTT
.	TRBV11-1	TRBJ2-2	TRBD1	CASSFGQGFNTGELFF	TGTGCCAGCAGCTTCGGACAGGGCTTTAACACCGGGGAGCTGTTTTTT
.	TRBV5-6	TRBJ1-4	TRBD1	CASSSLSGTGREKLFF	TGTGCCAGCAGCTCACTATCCGGGACAGGGAGAGAAAAACTGTTTTTT
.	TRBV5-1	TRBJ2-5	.	CASSFPGEETQYF	TGCGCCAGCAGCTTCCCTGGGGAGGAGACCCAGTACTTC
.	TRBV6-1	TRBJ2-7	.	CASSEAQIYEQYF	TGTGCCAGCAGTGAAGCTCAGATATACGAGCAGTACTTC
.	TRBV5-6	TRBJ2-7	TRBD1	CASSLWGGQGFYEQYF	TGTGCCAGCAGCTTGTGGGGGGGACAGGGATTCTACGAGCAGTACTTC
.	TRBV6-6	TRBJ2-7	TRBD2	CASSSGSAGEQYF	TGTGCCAGCAGCAGCGGGAGTGCAGGCGAGCAGTACTTC
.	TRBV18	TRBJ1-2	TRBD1	CASSPLSDRASNYGYTF	TGTGCCAGCTCACCCCTTTCCGACAGGGCCTCTAACTATGGCTACACCTTC
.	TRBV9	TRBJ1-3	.	CASSVASDTYSGNTIYF	TGTGCCAGCAGCGTAGCTTCCGACACCTACTCTGGAAACACCATATATTTT
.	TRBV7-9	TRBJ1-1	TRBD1	CASRWGQGITEAFF	TGTGCCAGCAGATGGGGACAGGGGATAACTGAAGCTTTCTTT